The clone carrying this T cell receptor (beta chain) was found a few times. What it recognizes is unknown. The data originate from a study of identical twins. Findings of the study overall: Low generation probability was overrepresented in out-of-frame alpha sequences shared by twins.

TCRdb reanalysed the 5' RACE reads using MiXCR and keeps one entry per CDR3 protein. The profile shows about 280,000 distinct CDR3 sequences, approximately 8.5% of them singletons. Germline V gene data show CDR1 as SGHTA and CDR2 as FQGTGA. V was clipped by 5 bases and J by 5 bases, with 17 bases between them. This CDR3 is 15 amino acids long. These data were also filed under a second study, of yellow fever vaccine responses in identical twins.

This clonotype originated in a young woman in good health. V gene TRBV7-3 combines with J gene TRBJ2-3; TRBD2 is a possible D gene (6 bases). Sequencing was carried out using memory (CD45RO+) T cells sorted from blood. The CDR3 DNA follows: TGTGCCAGCAGCGACGCGGGATCCGCCGGAGATACGCAGTATTTT. Translated, it gives CASSDAGSAGDTQYF.